Listed below are T cell receptor beta chains from one sample, sequenced in a study of blood T cell repertoires in COVID-19. Profiled with immunoSEQ multiplex PCR; TCRdb holds only in-frame clones, not every one. This table holds 400,000 to 550,000 clones, roughly nine tenths found once. Source material: PBMCs or T cells enriched from blood (not recorded which). The receptors were gathered from a young woman with acute COVID-19. Each CDR3 is given with its conserved first and last residue. A D gene is named only where the DNA matches it firmly. Size is stated for part of the rows, as once, few or many counts, or as a class when the clone is expanded.

V gene	J gene	clone size	D gene	CDR3 protein	CDR3 DNA
TRBV19	TRBJ1-5	once	-	CASNKGGSNQPQHF	TGTGCCAGTAATAAGGGGGGGAGCAATCAGCCCCAGCATTTT
TRBV5-1	TRBJ2-3	once	TRBD1	CASSLSYRGRETDTQYF	TGCGCCAGCAGCTTGTCGTACAGGGGAAGAGAGACAGATACGCAGTATTTT
TRBV6-5	TRBJ2-7	-	TRBD1	CASRSDRYPYEQYF	TGTGCCAGCAGATCGGACAGGTACCCTTACGAGCAGTACTTC
TRBV2	TRBJ1-6	-	-	CASSLKGGDNSPLHF	TGTGCCAGCAGTCTCAAGGGAGGAGATAATTCACCCCTCCACTTT
TRBV4-3	TRBJ1-1	-	TRBD1	CASSQQGVRAEAFF	TGCGCCAGCAGCCAACAGGGGGTTCGGGCTGAAGCTTTCTTT
TRBV27	TRBJ2-1	-	TRBD2	CASSLTGTSSYNEQFF	TGTGCCAGCAGTTTAACCGGGACTAGCAGTTACAATGAGCAGTTCTTC
TRBV7-9	TRBJ1-4	-	-	CASSPQTGYNEKLFF	TGTGCCAGCAGCCCACAGACAGGATATAATGAAAAACTGTTTTTT
TRBV6-1	TRBJ1-2	few	-	CASSELSQGGYTF	TGTGCCAGCAGTGAATTATCCCAGGGCGGCTACACCTTC
TRBV3-1/TRBV3-2	TRBJ1-1	few	-	CASSQDRGTEAFF	TGTGCCAGCAGCCAAGACAGGGGAACTGAAGCTTTCTTT
TRBV6-2/TRBV6-3	TRBJ2-7	-	TRBD1	CASSFGQGPQYF	TGTGCCAGCAGTTTTGGACAGGGCCCCCAGTACTTC
TRBV5-1	TRBJ1-3	-	TRBD1	CASSLETGGGNTIYF	TGCGCCAGCAGCTTGGAAACAGGGGGAGGAAACACCATATATTTT
TRBV25-1	TRBJ1-1	few	-	CASSRGGGGAFF	TGTGCCAGCAGTCGGGGGGGCGGTGGAGCTTTCTTT
TRBV7-8	TRBJ1-3	-	-	CASSSRPTVSSGNTIYF	TGTGCCAGCAGCTCCCGCCCCACGGTTAGCTCTGGAAACACCATATATTTT
TRBV5-6	TRBJ2-1	-	-	CASSGTGTRSYNEQFF	TGTGCCAGCAGCGGGACCGGGACACGCTCCTACAATGAGCAGTTCTTC
TRBV6-5	TRBJ1-2	-	-	CASTSRRVGNYGYTF	TGTGCCAGCACCAGTCGGAGGGTGGGTAACTATGGCTACACCTTC
TRBV12-5	TRBJ2-7	-	-	CASGPPLGQGYEQYF	TGTGCTAGTGGTCCGCCCCTGGGGCAGGGTTACGAGCAGTACTTC
TRBV11-2	TRBJ2-1	-	-	CASSLLLSSYNEQFF	TGTGCCAGCAGCTTATTATTATCCTCCTACAATGAGCAGTTCTTC
TRBV6-1	TRBJ1-4	-	-	CASSELPDGKKLFF	TGTGCCAGCAGTGAACTTCCGGACGGGAAAAAACTGTTTTTT
TRBV28	TRBJ1-2	-	TRBD1	CASSLFLLQGAIYGYTF	TGTGCCAGCAGTTTATTCCTCCTACAGGGGGCAATCTATGGCTACACCTTC
TRBV27	TRBJ2-1	-	-	CASSLRSRADEQFF	TGTGCCAGCAGTTTACGATCCAGGGCAGACGAGCAGTTCTTC
TRBV10-3	TRBJ2-2	-	-	CAISGGRWGFTGELFF	TGTGCCATCAGTGGCGGTAGGTGGGGCTTCACCGGGGAGCTGTTTTTT
TRBV29-1	TRBJ2-3	once	TRBD2	CSVEGLAGVSTDTQYF	TGCAGCGTAGAGGGACTAGCGGGAGTTAGCACAGATACGCAGTATTTT
TRBV6-5	TRBJ2-7	-	-	CASSYSGQSSSYEQYF	TGTGCCAGCAGTTACTCAGGACAATCAAGCTCCTACGAGCAGTACTTC
TRBV18	TRBJ1-1	-	-	CASSPSRSDTEAFF	TGTGCCAGCTCACCATCGCGGTCCGACACTGAAGCTTTCTTT
TRBV24-1	TRBJ1-2	-	TRBD1	CATSDPRTGGGYTF	TGTGCCACCAGTGATCCCCGGACAGGCGGTGGCTACACCTTC
TRBV4-1	TRBJ2-7	-	TRBD1	CASSQEGTGTGSYEQYF	TGCGCCAGCAGCCAAGAAGGGACCGGGACAGGCTCCTACGAGCAGTACTTC
TRBV27	TRBJ2-2	-	TRBD1	CATLKRQGPNTGELFF	TGTGCCACCCTAAAGAGACAGGGTCCGAACACCGGGGAGCTGTTTTTT
TRBV7-9	TRBJ2-1	-	-	CASLPGLNSYNEQFF	TGTGCCAGCCTTCCGGGACTCAACTCCTACAATGAGCAGTTCTTC
TRBV24-1	TRBJ1-5	-	TRBD1	CATSPGTGGNQPQHF	TGTGCCACCAGCCCCGGGACAGGGGGCAATCAGCCCCAGCATTTT
TRBV4-2	TRBJ2-3	-	-	CASSQDRRTDTQYF	TGTGCCAGCAGCCAAGACAGGCGCACAGATACGCAGTATTTT
TRBV20-1	TRBJ2-4	-	-	CSARLANIQYF	TGCAGTGCTAGACTAGCAAACATTCAGTACTTC
TRBV7-2	TRBJ2-3	-	TRBD1	CASSLRQGPTDTQYF	TGTGCCAGCAGCTTGAGACAGGGGCCCACAGATACGCAGTATTTT
TRBV21-1	TRBJ1-2	-	-	CASSQDVPPGGYGYTF	TGTGCCAGCAGCCAAGATGTCCCACCCGGGGGCTATGGCTACACCTTC
TRBV3-1/TRBV3-2	TRBJ2-1	-	TRBD2	CASSPQTLAGGPGANEQFF	TGTGCCAGCAGCCCCCAGACACTAGCGGGAGGGCCTGGGGCTAATGAGCAGTTCTTC
TRBV5-4	TRBJ1-6	-	-	CASSLVAGKSSPLHF	TGTGCCAGCAGCTTGGTGGCGGGAAAGTCTTCACCCCTCCACTTT
TRBV6-1	TRBJ1-1	-	TRBD1	CASNREGANTEAFF	TGTGCCAGCAATCGGGAGGGGGCGAACACTGAAGCTTTCTTT
TRBV5-5	TRBJ2-3	-	TRBD1	CASSVGQGVVTDTQYF	TGTGCCAGCAGCGTTGGACAGGGAGTTGTCACAGATACGCAGTATTTT
TRBV7-6	TRBJ2-1	-	-	CASSREWGGPNEQFF	TGTGCCAGCAGCCGGGAATGGGGGGGCCCCAATGAGCAGTTCTTC
TRBV3-1/TRBV3-2	TRBJ2-1	-	TRBD2	CASSQVSGVYNEQFF	TGTGCCAGCAGCCAAGTTAGCGGGGTGTACAATGAGCAGTTCTTC
TRBV19	TRBJ2-5	-	-	CASSIRGTGKETQYF	TGTGCCAGTAGTATTCGGGGTACGGGTAAAGAGACCCAGTACTTC
TRBV24-1	TRBJ1-2	-	-	CATSDLEQDYGYTF	TGTGCCACCAGTGATTTAGAACAGGACTATGGCTACACCTTC
TRBV19	TRBJ2-1	-	-	CASSITTPYNEQFF	TGTGCCAGTAGTATTACTACCCCCTACAATGAGCAGTTCTTC
TRBV6-5	TRBJ1-1	-	TRBD1	CASSWTGGRAFF	TGTGCCAGCAGTTGGACAGGGGGCCGAGCTTTCTTT
TRBV5-6	TRBJ2-5	-	-	CATLTRGFLETQYF	TGTGCCACCCTAACCAGGGGCTTCCTTGAGACCCAGTACTTC
TRBV30	TRBJ2-1	-	TRBD2	CAGTSVNEQFF	TGTGCCGGGACTAGCGTCAATGAGCAGTTCTTC
TRBV14	TRBJ2-7	-	TRBD1	CASSRYRSDRAEQYF	TGTGCCAGCAGCCGTTACAGAAGCGACAGGGCCGAGCAGTACTTC
TRBV29-1	TRBJ2-3	-	-	CSVLRQLTDTQYF	TGCAGCGTTTTGAGGCAACTCACAGATACGCAGTATTTT
TRBV23-1	TRBJ2-7	few	-	CASSHYGTLISYEQYF	TGCGCCAGCAGTCACTACGGGACTTTAATCTCCTACGAGCAGTACTTC
TRBV6-5	TRBJ1-1	-	TRBD1	CASSYSTGGDTEAFF	TGTGCCAGCAGTTACTCGACAGGGGGGGACACTGAAGCTTTCTTT
TRBV4-1	TRBJ2-7	-	-	CASSPETGSYEQYF	TGCGCCAGCAGCCCGGAGACGGGGAGCTACGAGCAGTACTTC
TRBV2	TRBJ2-1	-	TRBD2	CASSDTSGVFSYNEQFF	TGTGCCAGCAGTGACACTAGCGGGGTTTTCTCCTACAATGAGCAGTTCTTC
TRBV3-1/TRBV3-2	TRBJ2-2	-	TRBD2	CASSQEGSSGGASRELFF	TGTGCCAGCAGCCAAGAGGGTTCAAGCGGGGGCGCATCCCGGGAGCTGTTTTTT
TRBV19	TRBJ2-6	-	TRBD1	CASSGQGGANVLTF	TGTGCCAGTAGTGGACAGGGTGGGGCCAACGTCCTGACTTTC
TRBV7-3	TRBJ1-1	-	TRBD1	CASSRPGQEIEAFF	TGTGCCAGCAGCCGTCCGGGACAGGAGATTGAAGCTTTCTTT
TRBV5-1	TRBJ2-7	-	-	CASSLDRSSSYEQYF	TGCGCCAGCAGCTTGGACAGGTCCAGCTCCTACGAGCAGTACTTC
TRBV28	TRBJ1-4	-	-	CATQFDGFNEKLFF	TGTGCCACCCAGTTCGACGGGTTTAATGAAAAACTGTTTTTT
TRBV28	TRBJ2-1	-	-	CASTLQASRQEQFF	TGTGCCAGCACCCTCCAGGCTAGCCGGCAGGAGCAGTTCTTC